One and the same sample provided the 4 T cell receptor beta chains below, sequenced in a study of blood T cell repertoires in COVID-19. Some clones are missing from TCRdb's copy, which holds only in-frame ones; the method was immunoSEQ multiplex PCR. The sample lists approximately 310,000 clones, approximately 85% occurring once. The sequenced sample was PBMCs or T cells enriched from blood (not recorded which). Source of these receptors: a man aged 30 to 45 who had recovered from COVID-19.

V and J are TRBV5-1 and TRBJ2-1; 8 nucleotides align to TRBD2. Trimming at V came to 1 base and at J to 7 bases, leaving 7 bases not matched to a gene. CDR1 and CDR2 from the germline V gene are SGHRS and YFSETQ. The CDR3 sequence is 15 residues long. Written as DNA, the CDR3 is TGCGCCAGCAGCTTGTTTCCGGGGGGGCGGAATGAGCAGTTCTTC. Translated, it gives CASSLFPGGRNEQFF.

V is TRBV7-5 and J is TRBJ2-7; the D call of TRBD1 is as the table states it, not checked on the DNA. TRBV7-5 represents a pseudogene. The CDR3 runs 15 residues. The CDR3 DNA is TGTGCCAGAAGCTTAGGACCAGGGTCCTCCTACGAGCAGTACTTC. Translated: CARSLGPGSSYEQYF.

The CDR3 DNA sequence: TGCGCCAGCAGCCGTAGCGGGGGGACTTACAATGAGCAGTTCTTC. Translation: CASSRSGGTYNEQFF. This sequence joins TRBV5-1 and TRBJ2-1; 10 positions agree with TRBD2. The CDR3 sequence is 15 residues long. Germline V gives CDR1 SGHRS, CDR2 YFSETQ. The ends lost 4 bases at V and 4 bases at J; junction bases unmatched: 5.

The chain recombines TRBV5-4 with TRBJ1-2; D ambiguous. Germline V gene lookup returns CDR1 SGHNT and CDR2 YYREEE (reference sequence). Trimming shortened V by 0 bases and J by 0 bases, and 6 bases separated the two germline ends. There are 14 residues in the CDR3. Written as DNA, the CDR3 is TGTGCCAGCAGCTTGGTCGAGGCTAACTATGGCTACACCTTC. Residues: CASSLVEANYGYTF.